This T cell receptor beta chain was sequenced for a study of blood T cell repertoires in COVID-19. Study as a whole: The United States, Italy and Spain supplied acute and convalescent COVID-19 samples. Nucleic acid was either cDNA or gDNA, and it came from T cells, B-cell-depleted T cells, or PBMCs.

V was trimmed by 6 bases and J by 5 bases, leaving 10 bases between them. The germline V gene encodes CDR1 SNHLY and CDR2 FYNNEI. The CDR3 extends over 12 amino acids. In the original workflow: Estimation of nucleated cell counts was performed using reference gene primer amplification. Sequencing used immunoSEQ multiplex PCR; TCRdb keeps in-frame clones, though not all of them. For V, J and clone size, that table is used; D and trimming come from the DNA. The table lists some 120,000 clones, 80% of them singletons. This clonotype was sampled from a man in his 70s with acute or convalescent COVID-19. Material for sequencing was peripheral blood. The chain has TRBV2 and TRBJ1-1, with unresolved D. The CDR3: CASSWGETEAFF. Here the CDR3 DNA reads TGTGCCAGCAGCTGGGGAGAAACTGAAGCTTTCTTT.